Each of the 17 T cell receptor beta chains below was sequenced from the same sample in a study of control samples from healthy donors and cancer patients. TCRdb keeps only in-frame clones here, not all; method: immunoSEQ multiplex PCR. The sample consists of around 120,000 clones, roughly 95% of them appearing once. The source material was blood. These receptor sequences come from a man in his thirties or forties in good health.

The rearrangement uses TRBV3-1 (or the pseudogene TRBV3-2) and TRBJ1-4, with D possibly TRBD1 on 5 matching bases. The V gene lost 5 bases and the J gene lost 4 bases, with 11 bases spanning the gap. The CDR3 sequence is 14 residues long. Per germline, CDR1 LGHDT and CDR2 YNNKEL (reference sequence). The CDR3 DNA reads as TGTGCCAGCAGCGGGGCGGTTGGTAATGAAAAACTGTTTTTT. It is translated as CASSGAVGNEKLFF.

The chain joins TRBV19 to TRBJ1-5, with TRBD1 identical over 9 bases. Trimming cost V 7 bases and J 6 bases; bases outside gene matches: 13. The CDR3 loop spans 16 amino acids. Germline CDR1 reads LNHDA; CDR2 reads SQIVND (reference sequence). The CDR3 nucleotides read TGTGCCAGTATAGGGAGGGGACAGGGTTTCTTTCAGCCCCAGCATTTT. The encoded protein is CASIGRGQGFFQPQHF. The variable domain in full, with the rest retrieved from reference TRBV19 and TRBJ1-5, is DGGITQSPKYLFRKEGQNVTLSCEQNLNHDAMYWYRQDPGQGLRLIYYSQIVNDFQKGDIAEGYSVSREKKESFPLTVTSAQKNPTAFYLCASIGRGQGFFQPQHFGDGTRLSIL.

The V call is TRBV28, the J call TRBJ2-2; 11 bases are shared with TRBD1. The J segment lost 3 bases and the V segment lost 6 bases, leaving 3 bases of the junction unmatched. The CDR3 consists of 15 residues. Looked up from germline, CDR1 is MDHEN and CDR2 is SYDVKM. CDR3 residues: CASRRTGGYTGELFF. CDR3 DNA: TGTGCCAGCAGAAGGACAGGGGGCTACACCGGGGAGCTGTTTTTT.

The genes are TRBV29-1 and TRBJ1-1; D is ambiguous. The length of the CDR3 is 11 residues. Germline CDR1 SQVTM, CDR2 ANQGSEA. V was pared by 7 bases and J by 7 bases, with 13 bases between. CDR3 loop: CSGRGELEAFF. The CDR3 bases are TGCAGCGGGCGGGGTGAGCTTGAAGCTTTCTTT.

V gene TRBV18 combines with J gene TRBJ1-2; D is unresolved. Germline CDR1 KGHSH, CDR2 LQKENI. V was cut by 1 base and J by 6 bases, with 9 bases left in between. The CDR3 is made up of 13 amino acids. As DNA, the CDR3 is TGTGCCAGCTCACCACAGGGTCAGGATGGCTACACCTTC. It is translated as CASSPQGQDGYTF.

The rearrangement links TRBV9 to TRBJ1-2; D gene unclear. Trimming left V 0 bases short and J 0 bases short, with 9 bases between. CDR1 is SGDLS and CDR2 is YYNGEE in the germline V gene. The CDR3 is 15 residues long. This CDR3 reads CASSVDGRANYGYTF. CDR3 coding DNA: TGTGCCAGCAGCGTAGACGGCAGAGCTAACTATGGCTACACCTTC.

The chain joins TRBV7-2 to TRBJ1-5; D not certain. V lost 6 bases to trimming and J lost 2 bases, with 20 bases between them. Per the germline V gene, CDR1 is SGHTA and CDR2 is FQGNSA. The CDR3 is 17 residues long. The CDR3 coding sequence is TGTGCCAGCAGTGTTAGTGGCCCAGCAGGTGGCAATCAGCCCCAGCATTTT. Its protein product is CASSVSGPAGGNQPQHF.

The CDR3 DNA reads as TGTGCCAGCTGCTCGGGGAGGGGCCATCCCCCAGAGACCCAGTACTTC. Its translation: CASCSGRGHPPETQYF. This sequence joins TRBV19 and TRBJ2-5; 7 bases match TRBD2. Trimming at V came to 9 bases and at J to 4 bases, leaving 17 bases not matched to a gene. This CDR3 is 16 amino acids long. Germline lookup yields CDR1 LNHDA and CDR2 SQIVND (reference sequence).

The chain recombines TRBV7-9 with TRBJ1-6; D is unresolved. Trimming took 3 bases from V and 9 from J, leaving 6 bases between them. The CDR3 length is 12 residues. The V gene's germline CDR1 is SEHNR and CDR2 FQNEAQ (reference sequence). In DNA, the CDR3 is TGTGCCAGCAGCTTTCACAGTTCACCCCTCCACTTT. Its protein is CASSFHSSPLHF. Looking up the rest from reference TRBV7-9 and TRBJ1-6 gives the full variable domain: DTGVSQNPRHKITKRGQNVTFRCDPISEHNRLYWYRQTLGQGPEFLTYFQNEAQLEKSRLLSDRFSAERPKGSFSTLEIQRTEQGDSAMYLCASSFHSSPLHFGNGTRLTVT.

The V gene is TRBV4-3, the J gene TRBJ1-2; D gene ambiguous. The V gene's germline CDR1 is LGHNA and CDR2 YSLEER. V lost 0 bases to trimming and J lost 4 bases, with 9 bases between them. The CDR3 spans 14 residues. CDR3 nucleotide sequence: TGCGCCAGCAGCCAAGAACGAACGGTCTATGGCTACACCTTC. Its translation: CASSQERTVYGYTF.

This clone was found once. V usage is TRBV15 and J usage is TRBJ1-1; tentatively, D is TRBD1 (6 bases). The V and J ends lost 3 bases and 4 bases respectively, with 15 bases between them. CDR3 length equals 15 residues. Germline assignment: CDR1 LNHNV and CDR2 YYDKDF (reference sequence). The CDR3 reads CATSRGGAGRTEAFF. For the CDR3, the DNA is TGTGCCACCAGCAGGGGGGGGGCGGGTCGCACTGAAGCTTTCTTT.

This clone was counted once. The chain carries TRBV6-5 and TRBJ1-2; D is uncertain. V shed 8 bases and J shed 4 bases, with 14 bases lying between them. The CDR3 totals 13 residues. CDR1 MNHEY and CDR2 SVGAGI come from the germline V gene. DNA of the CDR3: TGTGCCAGCCGACCGACGTATGGCTATGGCTACACCTTC. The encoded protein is CASRPTYGYGYTF.

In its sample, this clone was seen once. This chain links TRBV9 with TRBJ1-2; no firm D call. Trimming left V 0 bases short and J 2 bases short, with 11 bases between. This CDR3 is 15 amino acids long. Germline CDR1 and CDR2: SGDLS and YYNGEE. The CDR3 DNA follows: TGTGCCAGCAGCGTAGATTGGACGGGCAACTATGGCTACACCTTC. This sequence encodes CASSVDWTGNYGYTF.

CDR3 region: CASRLGSGQPQHF. The CDR3 DNA reads TGTGCCAGTAGATTGGGGTCAGGGCAGCCCCAGCATTTT. This chain links TRBV19 with TRBJ1-5, with a weak D call TRBD1 (5 bases). The germline V gene has CDR1 LNHDA and CDR2 SQIVND (reference sequence). V was cut by 6 bases and J by 7 bases, with 13 bases left in between. CDR3 size: 13 residues.

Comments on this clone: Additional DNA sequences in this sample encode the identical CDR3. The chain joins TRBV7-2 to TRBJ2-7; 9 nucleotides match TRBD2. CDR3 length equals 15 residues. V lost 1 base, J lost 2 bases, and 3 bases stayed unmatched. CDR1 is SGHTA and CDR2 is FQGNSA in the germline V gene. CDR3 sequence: CASSLGSSGTYEQYF. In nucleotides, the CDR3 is TGTGCCAGCAGCTTAGGGTCTAGCGGGACCTACGAGCAGTACTTC.

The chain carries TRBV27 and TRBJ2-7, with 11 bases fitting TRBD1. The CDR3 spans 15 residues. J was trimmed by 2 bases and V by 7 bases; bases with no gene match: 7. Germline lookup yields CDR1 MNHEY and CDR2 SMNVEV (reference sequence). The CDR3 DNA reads TGTGCCAGCACCGTTCAGGGACAGGGGGCCTACGAGCAGTACTTC. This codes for CASTVQGQGAYEQYF.

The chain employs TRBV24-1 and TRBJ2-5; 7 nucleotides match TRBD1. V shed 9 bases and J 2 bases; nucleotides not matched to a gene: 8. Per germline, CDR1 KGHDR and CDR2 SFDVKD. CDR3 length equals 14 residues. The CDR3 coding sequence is TGTGCCACCGCTGACAGGGTGGATCAAGAGACCCAGTACTTC. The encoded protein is CATADRVDQETQYF.